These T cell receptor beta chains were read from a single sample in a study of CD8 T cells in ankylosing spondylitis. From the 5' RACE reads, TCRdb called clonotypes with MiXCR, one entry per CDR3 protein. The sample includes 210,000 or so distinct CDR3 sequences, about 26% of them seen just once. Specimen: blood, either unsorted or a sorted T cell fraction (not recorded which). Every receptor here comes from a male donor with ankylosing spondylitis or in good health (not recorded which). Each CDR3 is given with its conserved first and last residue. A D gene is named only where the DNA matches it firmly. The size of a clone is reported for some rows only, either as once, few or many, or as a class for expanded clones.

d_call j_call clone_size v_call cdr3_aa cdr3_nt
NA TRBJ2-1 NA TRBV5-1 CASSFSRAGNEQFF TGCGCCAGCAGCTTTTCGCGGGCGGGGAATGAGCAGTTCTTC
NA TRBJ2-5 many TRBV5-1 CASSRSDSQETQYF TGCGCCAGCAGCCGCAGCGACAGTCAAGAGACCCAGTACTTC
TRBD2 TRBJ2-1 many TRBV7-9 CASSLGGGRDNEQFF TGTGCCAGCAGCCTAGGCGGCGGGAGGGATAATGAGCAGTTCTTC
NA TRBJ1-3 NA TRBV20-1 CSALGEAGNTIYF TGCAGTGCGCTAGGGGAAGCCGGAAACACCATATATTTT
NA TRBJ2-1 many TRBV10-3 CANRDSKGNEQFF TGTGCCAATAGGGACTCGAAGGGGAATGAGCAGTTCTTC
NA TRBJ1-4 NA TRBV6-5 CASSFATGTGEKLFF TGTGCCAGCAGTTTTGCTACAGGGACGGGTGAAAAACTGTTTTTT
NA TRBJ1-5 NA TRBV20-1 CSASIGDVNQPQHF TGCAGTGCTAGTATAGGGGATGTCAATCAGCCCCAGCATTTT
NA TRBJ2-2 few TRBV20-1 CSAASSGELFF TGCAGTGCTGCTAGCTCCGGGGAGCTGTTTTTT
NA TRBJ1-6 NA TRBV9 CASSVEPGGNSPLHF TGTGCCAGCAGCGTAGAGCCGGGGGGGAATTCACCCCTCCACTTT
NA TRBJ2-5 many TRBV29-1 CSVETGETQYF TGCAGCGTTGAAACCGGGGAGACCCAGTACTTC
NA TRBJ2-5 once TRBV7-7 CASSFGVTETQYF TGTGCTAGCAGCTTTGGAGTCACAGAGACCCAGTACTTC
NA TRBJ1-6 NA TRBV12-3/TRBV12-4 CARSSSQTESSYNSPLHF TGTGCCAGGAGTTCTTCCCAGACAGAGAGCTCCTATAATTCACCCCTCCACTTT
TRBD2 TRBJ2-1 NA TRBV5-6 CASTWGGSSYNEQFF TGTGCCAGCACCTGGGGAGGGAGCTCCTACAATGAGCAGTTCTTC
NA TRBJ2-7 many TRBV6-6 CASSLREAYEQYF TGTGCCAGCAGTCTCAGGGAAGCCTACGAGCAGTACTTC
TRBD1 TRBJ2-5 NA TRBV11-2 CASSLVTGEETQYF TGTGCCAGCAGCTTAGTGACAGGGGAAGAGACCCAGTACTTC
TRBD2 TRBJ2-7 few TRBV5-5 CASSLTSGSAEQYF TGTGCCAGCAGCTTGACTAGCGGGAGTGCAGAGCAGTACTTC
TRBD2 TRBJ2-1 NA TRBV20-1 CSARWPGGPVENEQFF TGCAGTGCTAGATGGCCGGGAGGCCCGGTAGAGAATGAGCAGTTCTTC
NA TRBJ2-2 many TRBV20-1 CSARIFGQNTGELFF TGCAGTGCTAGAATATTCGGCCAGAACACCGGGGAGCTGTTTTTT
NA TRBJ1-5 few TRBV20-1 CSATRGNQPQHF TGCAGTGCTACAAGGGGCAATCAGCCCCAGCATTTT
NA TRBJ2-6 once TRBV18 CASSPLGVSGANVLTF TGTGCCAGCTCACCGCTTGGGGTCTCTGGGGCCAACGTCCTGACTTTC
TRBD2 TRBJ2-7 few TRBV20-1 CSAERGTNYEQYF TGCAGTGCGGAACGGGGGACTAACTACGAGCAGTACTTC
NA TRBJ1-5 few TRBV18 CASSQGNNQPQHF TGTGCCAGCTCACAAGGGAACAATCAGCCCCAGCATTTT
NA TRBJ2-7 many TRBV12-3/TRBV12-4 CASSLRPRYEQYF TGTGCCAGCAGTTTGAGACCCCGCTACGAGCAGTACTTC
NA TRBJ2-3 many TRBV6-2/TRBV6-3 CASSYVGGPTDTQYF TGTGCCAGCAGTTACGTGGGAGGCCCTACAGATACGCAGTATTTT
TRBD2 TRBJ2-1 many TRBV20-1 CSASETSGSHLKTNEQFF TGCAGTGCTAGTGAAACTAGCGGGAGTCATCTTAAGACCAATGAGCAGTTCTTC
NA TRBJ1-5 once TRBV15 CATSRDLKQPQHF TGTGCCACCAGCAGAGATCTAAAGCAGCCCCAGCATTTT